The rows below give T cell receptor beta chains drawn from one sample of a study of T cells in localized non-small cell lung cancer. The repertoire was sequenced with immunoSEQ multiplex PCR; TCRdb's copy has only in-frame clones and lacks some. This table has under 25,000 clones, 89% appearing once. The sample was peripheral blood, taken before any cancer treatment. All receptors come from a man aged 40 to 75 with stage I squamous cell lung carcinoma. CDR3s include the opening cysteine and the closing phenylalanine or tryptophan. Each record gives: J gene, clone size, D gene, V gene, CDR3 DNA, CDR3 protein. D genes are given only for firm matches. Size tells how often a clone was seen (once, few, many) or the class of an expanded clone, and some rows leave it out.

J gene: TRBJ2-1
clone size: .
D gene: .
V gene: TRBV4-2
CDR3 DNA: TGTGCCAGTGATACAGGAATGGAAAATGAGCAGTTCTTC
CDR3 protein: CASDTGMENEQFF

J gene: TRBJ2-1
clone size: .
D gene: .
V gene: TRBV6-5
CDR3 DNA: TGTGCCAGCAGTTACTCGAACAGGGTCTACAATGAGCAGTTCTTC
CDR3 protein: CASSYSNRVYNEQFF

J gene: TRBJ2-7
clone size: once
D gene: .
V gene: TRBV10-1
CDR3 DNA: TGCGCCAGCAGTCCATACTACGAGCAGTACTTC
CDR3 protein: CASSPYYEQYF

J gene: TRBJ1-5
clone size: .
D gene: .
V gene: TRBV19
CDR3 DNA: TGTGCCAGTAGTATTAGACAGATCGGGGTTCAGCCCCAGCATTTT
CDR3 protein: CASSIRQIGVQPQHF

J gene: TRBJ1-1
clone size: .
D gene: .
V gene: TRBV30
CDR3 DNA: TGTGCCTGGAGCGGGACCGCCAACACTGAAGCTTTCTTT
CDR3 protein: CAWSGTANTEAFF

J gene: TRBJ1-4
clone size: .
D gene: .
V gene: TRBV19
CDR3 DNA: TGTGCCAGTAGTATTGGGACACTACCAACTAATGAAAAACTGTTTTTT
CDR3 protein: CASSIGTLPTNEKLFF

J gene: TRBJ2-5
clone size: .
D gene: .
V gene: TRBV30
CDR3 DNA: TGTGCCTGGACCTCCTCGGGCAGCCGGCGGGGAGAGACCCAGTACTTC
CDR3 protein: CAWTSSGSRRGETQYF

J gene: TRBJ1-6
clone size: .
D gene: TRBD1
V gene: TRBV19
CDR3 DNA: TGTGCCAGTAGTCCTCGACAGGGGCTCGTTAATTCACCCCTCCACTTT
CDR3 protein: CASSPRQGLVNSPLHF

J gene: TRBJ2-2
clone size: few
D gene: .
V gene: TRBV2
CDR3 DNA: TGTGCCAGCAGTATAAGACCCAACACCGGGGAGCTGTTTTTT
CDR3 protein: CASSIRPNTGELFF

J gene: TRBJ1-1
clone size: .
D gene: TRBD1
V gene: TRBV5-1
CDR3 DNA: TGCGCCAGCAGCTTAAGTCCGGACAGGATGTCTGAAGCTTTCTTT
CDR3 protein: CASSLSPDRMSEAFF

J gene: TRBJ2-3
clone size: .
D gene: .
V gene: TRBV7-9
CDR3 DNA: TGTGCCAGCAGCACCTGGACCAGCACAGATACGCAGTATTTT
CDR3 protein: CASSTWTSTDTQYF

J gene: TRBJ2-1
clone size: medium-sized
D gene: TRBD2
V gene: TRBV7-8
CDR3 DNA: TGTGCCAGCAGCTTACAGCGGGGTAGCTCCTACAATGAGCAGTTCTTC
CDR3 protein: CASSLQRGSSYNEQFF

J gene: TRBJ1-4
clone size: .
D gene: .
V gene: TRBV6-1
CDR3 DNA: TGTGCCAGCAGTGAAAACAGGTTCAATGAAAAACTGTTTTTT
CDR3 protein: CASSENRFNEKLFF

J gene: TRBJ2-3
clone size: .
D gene: .
V gene: TRBV20-1
CDR3 DNA: TGCAGCGGGACTTTAGGTGGTACGCAGTATTTT
CDR3 protein: CSGTLGGTQYF

J gene: TRBJ2-5
clone size: .
D gene: TRBD1
V gene: TRBV6-5
CDR3 DNA: TGTGCCAGCAGTTCCGGACAGGGTGGGATGGAAGAGACCCAGTACTTC
CDR3 protein: CASSSGQGGMEETQYF

J gene: TRBJ2-1
clone size: .
D gene: TRBD2
V gene: TRBV29-1
CDR3 DNA: TGCAGCGTTGTAGGGCTAGCGGGTTCCTACAATGAGCAGTTCTTC
CDR3 protein: CSVVGLAGSYNEQFF

J gene: TRBJ1-6
clone size: .
D gene: .
V gene: TRBV19
CDR3 DNA: TGTGCCAGTAGTTTCCCCGGGACACTTGGGTCGACGGCCCTCCACTTT
CDR3 protein: CASSFPGTLGSTALHF

J gene: TRBJ2-2
clone size: few
D gene: TRBD2
V gene: TRBV27
CDR3 DNA: TGTGCCAGCAGTATGAAGCGGGGGGGCATTGGGGAGCTGTTTTTT
CDR3 protein: CASSMKRGGIGELFF

J gene: TRBJ1-1
clone size: .
D gene: .
V gene: TRBV7-2
CDR3 DNA: TGTGCCAGCAGCTTAGCCGGATTAGAATGGGGGACTGAAGCTTTCTTT
CDR3 protein: CASSLAGLEWGTEAFF

J gene: TRBJ1-5
clone size: .
D gene: TRBD1
V gene: TRBV7-2
CDR3 DNA: TGTGCCAGCAGCTCAGGACAGGGCAATCAGCCCCAGCATTTT
CDR3 protein: CASSSGQGNQPQHF

J gene: TRBJ1-1
clone size: .
D gene: .
V gene: TRBV18
CDR3 DNA: TGTGCCAGCTCACCACTTAGACAGGAGACCGAAGCTTTCTTT
CDR3 protein: CASSPLRQETEAFF

J gene: TRBJ1-4
clone size: .
D gene: .
V gene: TRBV10-2
CDR3 DNA: TGCGCCAGCGGTAACGTTAATGAAAAACTGTTTTTT
CDR3 protein: CASGNVNEKLFF

J gene: TRBJ2-7
clone size: .
D gene: TRBD1
V gene: TRBV4-1
CDR3 DNA: TGCGCCAGCAGCCAAGGGTTCGGGACAGATGCCTACGAGCAGTACTTC
CDR3 protein: CASSQGFGTDAYEQYF

J gene: TRBJ2-5
clone size: .
D gene: .
V gene: TRBV10-3
CDR3 DNA: TGTGCCATCAGTCCCCGGGGGCCTGAGACCCAGTACTTC
CDR3 protein: CAISPRGPETQYF

J gene: TRBJ2-3
clone size: .
D gene: TRBD2
V gene: TRBV6-6
CDR3 DNA: TGTGCCAGCACCTCGGGGGGGATCACAGATACGCAGTATTTT
CDR3 protein: CASTSGGITDTQYF

J gene: TRBJ2-3
clone size: .
D gene: .
V gene: TRBV5-1
CDR3 DNA: TGCGCCAGCTTTCGAGGGGGTAGCACAGATACGCAGTATTTT
CDR3 protein: CASFRGGSTDTQYF

J gene: TRBJ1-6
clone size: once
D gene: .
V gene: TRBV5-6
CDR3 DNA: TGTGCCAGCAGCTTAGGACGGAATAATTCACCCCTCCACTTT
CDR3 protein: CASSLGRNNSPLHF

J gene: TRBJ1-2
clone size: .
D gene: .
V gene: TRBV27
CDR3 DNA: TGTGCCAGCAGTTTATCCGGATCCCCTTATGGCTACACCTTC
CDR3 protein: CASSLSGSPYGYTF

J gene: TRBJ1-6
clone size: .
D gene: .
V gene: TRBV15
CDR3 DNA: TGTGCCACCAGCAGAGCTGCCCTAAGCTCCTATAATTCACCCCTCCACTTT
CDR3 protein: CATSRAALSSYNSPLHF

J gene: TRBJ1-5
clone size: .
D gene: .
V gene: TRBV30
CDR3 DNA: TGTGCCTGGAGTGGGGGTCGGGCTGGGAATAGCAATCAGCCCCAGCATTTT
CDR3 protein: CAWSGGRAGNSNQPQHF